This record covers a single T cell receptor (beta chain). The sample is drawn from a study of T cell changes during pregnancy in multiple sclerosis. CDR3 length: 17 residues. Losses at the gene ends were 6 bases for V and 0 bases for J; bases not matched to a gene: 12. The germline gives CDR1 MDHEN, CDR2 SYDVKM. Assay used: immunoSEQ multiplex PCR; TCRdb lists only in-frame clones, some missing. The sample lists 20,000 to 25,000 clones, approximately 90% occurring once. This receptor was taken from a female donor with multiple sclerosis, enrolled in a pregnancy study. This chain connects TRBV28 to TRBJ1-1; 8 nucleotides line up with TRBD1. This sample comprised CD4+ T cells from peripheral blood mononuclear cells, obtained in the third trimester of pregnancy. For the CDR3, the DNA is TGTGCCAGCAGCCCTGACAGGGGCCGGGGAATGAACACTGAAGCTTTCTTT. Translating it yields CASSPDRGRGMNTEAFF.